The present T cell receptor (beta chain) was sequenced within a study of CD8 T cells in ankylosing spondylitis. Ten or more counts support this clonotype. Antigen unknown. Libraries for TCR beta were made by quantitative 5'-RACE with molecular barcodes. TCRdb recomputed calls from the 5' RACE reads with MiXCR, one row per CDR3 protein. The repertoire holds tens of thousands of distinct CDR3 sequences, about 6.3% seen once, with 10% to 15% in the top ten. The V end lost 6 bases, the J end lost 10 bases, and 13 bases lay between the germline ends. The CDR3 covers 13 residues. Germline values: CDR1 MNHEY, CDR2 SVGAGI. Study-wide results and caveats: Several highly homologous variants made up a TCR beta motif, and this motif appeared characteristic of ankylosing spondylitis blood. Researchers reportedly found disease-linked clones significantly enriched in matched ankylosing spondylitis synovial fluid.

The chain uses TRBV6-5 and TRBJ1-6; no firm D call. Specimen: blood, either unsorted or a sorted T cell fraction (not recorded which). This TCR derives from a male donor with ankylosing spondylitis or in good health (not recorded which). DNA of the CDR3: TGTGCCAGCAGCCCAACCCTTGCCTCACCCCTCCACTTT. This gives the protein CASSPTLASPLHF.